Below, 14 T cell receptor beta chains from the same sample are listed, as sequenced in a study of shared clonotypes between healthy human individuals. Measured with immunoSEQ multiplex PCR; TCRdb has only the in-frame clones, and not every one. The sample records 2.3 million or so clones, more than 80% being singletons. What was sequenced was naive CD4+ T cells from PBMCs. The subset was: CD45RA+ positively selected. These receptors all come from a man younger than 30 in good health. Some clones in this sample may be carry-over from other donors' samples.

The rearrangement uses TRBV5-6 and TRBJ2-5; weak D call: TRBD2 (6 bases). This CDR3 contains 14 residues. Trimming stripped 5 bases from V and 2 bases from J, with 13 bases between. Germline CDR1 reads SGHDT; CDR2 reads YYEEEE. CDR3 in DNA: TGTGCCAGCAGTTCGGTACGGGGGCAAGAGACCCAGTACTTC. Its translation is CASSSVRGQETQYF.

The chain combines TRBV5-5 with TRBJ1-2; the D gene is possibly TRBD1 (6 bases). Germline V gene lookup returns CDR1 SGHKS and CDR2 YYEKEE (reference sequence). The CDR3 totals 15 residues. V was trimmed by 5 bases and J by 4 bases, leaving 18 bases between them. CDR3 in DNA: TGTGCCAGCAGGCTTGTCGGGGGGCTAGGCTATGGCTACACCTTC. It encodes CASRLVGGLGYGYTF.

The chain links TRBV14 to TRBJ2-3; D perhaps matches TRBD2 (5 bases). The CDR3 is made up of 16 amino acids. Per germline, CDR1 SGHDN and CDR2 FVKESK. V was cut by 1 base and J by 5 bases, with 16 bases left in between. The CDR3 sequence is CASSQGARAYGDTQYF. The CDR3 DNA reads TGTGCCAGCAGCCAAGGGGCGAGGGCCTACGGAGATACGCAGTATTTT.

The V and J genes are TRBV29-1 and TRBJ1-4; D unclear. The V gene lost 4 bases and the J gene lost 6 bases, with 9 bases spanning the gap. The CDR3 spans 12 residues. Germline assignment: CDR1 SQVTM and CDR2 ANQGSEA. The CDR3 is CSVVEGDEKLFF. The CDR3 coding sequence is TGCAGCGTTGTTGAGGGAGATGAAAAACTGTTTTTT.

V usage is TRBV7-3 and J usage is TRBJ2-5, with D perhaps being TRBD1 or TRBD2 (6 bases each). Per germline, CDR1 SGHTA and CDR2 FQGTGA. V gave up 1 base and J gave up 0 bases, with 24 bases separating them. CDR3 length: 20 amino acids. The CDR3 DNA reads as TGTGCCAGCAGCTTAATATCGAGGGGGAGCCCCCGGGACTACCAAGAGACCCAGTACTTC. Encoded protein: CASSLISRGSPRDYQETQYF.

The V call is TRBV7-8, the J call TRBJ2-7, with D unclear. The CDR3 has 14 residues. Germline CDR1 and CDR2: SGHVS and FQNEAQ. Between the trimmed V and J ends, which lost 1 base and 5 bases, there was a span of 12 bases. The CDR3 here is CASSLELVYHEQYF. CDR3 nucleotide sequence: TGTGCCAGCAGCTTAGAGCTAGTTTACCACGAGCAGTACTTC. Based on the CDR3 plus reference TRBV7-8 and TRBJ2-7, the full variable domain is GAGVSQSPRYKVAKRGQDVALRCDPISGHVSLFWYQQALGQGPEFLTYFQNEAQLDKSGLPSDRFFAERPEGSVSTLKIQRTQQEDSAVYLCASSLELVYHEQYFGPGTRLTVT.

CDR3 DNA sequence: TGCAGCGTTGATCAGACATACCTAGGGAAGACCCAGTACTTC. Its translation is CSVDQTYLGKTQYF. This chain joins TRBV29-1 and TRBJ2-5; D is undetermined. Germline-derived CDR1 and CDR2 are SQVTM and ANQGSEA. The CDR3 is 14 amino acids. V lost 3 bases to trimming and J lost 6 bases, with 17 bases between them. The variable domain in full, completed from reference TRBV29-1 and TRBJ2-5, reads SAVISQKPSRDICQRGTSLTIQCQVDSQVTMMFWYRQQPGQSLTLIATANQGSEATYESGFVIDKFPISRPNLTFSTLTVSNMSPEDSSIYLCSVDQTYLGKTQYFGPGTRLLVL.

This clone was picked up one time. This rearrangement joins TRBV5-1 to TRBJ1-1; 8 bases are shared with TRBD1. This CDR3 spans 14 amino acids. V dropped 0 bases and J dropped 7; count of bases not matched to a gene: 5. Germline CDR1 and CDR2: SGHRS and YFSETQ. The CDR3 loop reads CASSLGQGILEAFF. The CDR3 DNA reads TGCGCCAGCAGCTTGGGACAGGGGATACTTGAAGCTTTCTTT.

This clone was seen only once. The gene calls are TRBV14 and TRBJ1-1, with D possibly TRBD1 on 6 matching bases. The CDR3 length is 13 residues. Trimming left V 5 bases short and J 2 bases short, with 9 bases between. CDR1 and CDR2 (germline): SGHDN, FVKESK. CDR3 sequence reads: CASSAQGNTEAFF. The CDR3 DNA reads as TGTGCCAGCAGCGCACAGGGAAACACTGAAGCTTTCTTT.

This rearrangement joins TRBV6-5 to TRBJ1-2; unclear D gene. CDR1 is MNHEY, CDR2 SVGAGI, per germline. The CDR3 has 14 residues. V was trimmed by 6 bases and J by 7 bases, leaving 18 bases between them. The CDR3 DNA reads TGTGCCAGCAGAAGATCGGCGGGCCCCGGTGGCTACACCTTC. It encodes CASRRSAGPGGYTF.

The J gene is TRBJ1-2, the V gene TRBV19; possibly TRBD1 for D (5 bases). This CDR3 is built from 15 residues. Germline V lookup: CDR1 LNHDA, CDR2 SQIVND (reference sequence). V lost 5 bases and J 4 bases, leaving 17 bases between the germline ends. CDR3 sequence: CASSHGTPRGYGYTF. For the CDR3, the DNA is TGTGCCAGTAGTCACGGGACTCCAAGGGGCTATGGCTACACCTTC.

This clone was recorded once. V gene TRBV7-2 combines with J gene TRBJ2-1; 8 bases align to TRBD2. CDR3 length equals 17 residues. Germline V lookup: CDR1 SGHTA, CDR2 FQGNSA. V was clipped by 4 bases and J by 3 bases; unmatched bases: 11. The CDR3 coding sequence is TGTGCCAGCAGCTCCGTATTCCTGGCGGGAGGCTACAATGAGCAGTTCTTC. Translating gives CASSSVFLAGGYNEQFF.

This rearrangement joins TRBV15 to TRBJ1-2; a possible D gene is TRBD1 (6 bases). Per the germline V gene, CDR1 is LNHNV and CDR2 is YYDKDF (reference sequence). Trimming removed 3 bases from V and 7 bases from J, with 18 bases in between. The CDR3 has 15 residues. In DNA, the CDR3 is TGTGCCACCAGCAGGGACCGGGGGGCGATGAGTGGCTACACCTTC. Amino acids: CATSRDRGAMSGYTF. Full variable domain (outside the CDR3, taken from reference TRBV15 and TRBJ1-2): DAMVIQNPRYQVTQFGKPVTLSCSQTLNHNVMYWYQQKSSQAPKLLFHYYDKDFNNEADTPDNFQSRRPNTSFCFLDIRSPGLGDTAMYLCATSRDRGAMSGYTFGSGTRLTVV.

V is TRBV29-1 and J is TRBJ1-2, with D maybe TRBD1 (5 bases). The CDR3 has 12 residues. Germline lookup yields CDR1 SQVTM and CDR2 ANQGSEA. Trimming cost V 1 base and J 8 bases, with 11 bases left between them. The chain's CDR3 is CSVEGWGDGYTF. Here the CDR3 DNA reads TGCAGCGTTGAAGGTTGGGGCGACGGCTACACCTTC.